This T cell receptor beta chain was found in a study of shared clonotypes between healthy human individuals. The repertoire was sequenced with immunoSEQ multiplex PCR; TCRdb's copy has only in-frame clones and lacks some. This table holds roughly 720,000 clones, 80% to 95% found once. V was cut by 5 bases and J by 2 bases, with 10 bases left in between. This CDR3 is built from 13 residues. Per the germline V gene, CDR1 is SGHVS and CDR2 is FQNEAQ. Details on this clone: What it binds is not known.

Whole-study results and caveats: Larger estimated richness was generally recorded for naive subsets relative to memory subsets. Sequencing depth was a factor that was expected to affect clonotype sharing among donors. Compared with clonotypes that all four donors shared, non-shared clonotypes had lower generation probabilities.

The CD8 memory fraction combined CD45RO+ cells with TemRA cells (CCR7-negative CD45RA+). This clonotype was sampled from a man younger than 30 in good health. Some clones in this sample may be carry-over from other donors' samples. This chain links TRBV7-8 with TRBJ2-7; D is possibly TRBD1 (5 bases). Sample: memory CD8+ T cells from PBMCs. This sample's subset: CD45RO+ cells pooled with CCR7-negative TemRA cells. The DNA of the CDR3 is TGTGCCAGCAGCCCAGGGCTTACCTACGAGCAGTACTTC. Translated, it gives CASSPGLTYEQYF. The whole variable domain, filled in from reference TRBV7-8 and TRBJ2-7, reads GAGVSQSPRYKVAKRGQDVALRCDPISGHVSLFWYQQALGQGPEFLTYFQNEAQLDKSGLPSDRFFAERPEGSVSTLKIQRTQQEDSAVYLCASSPGLTYEQYFGPGTRLTVT.